This T cell receptor beta chain was documented in a study of identical twins (dated by TCRdb to between 2015 and 2016). General notes on the study: To test whether fetal clonotypes persist, the study used deep sequencing on TCR alpha and beta repertoires from monozygotic twins, unrelated adults of various ages, and cord blood. Replicate twin experiments were performed at different times using different library preparation protocols to rule out contamination.

Germline trimming amounts to 5 bases on V and 5 bases on J, with 17 as the count of junction bases outside the gene matches. Reading from cysteine to phenylalanine, the CDR3 counts 16 amino acids. The retained sequence is limited to the CDR3, 48 bases, with the frame set at the first base. The CDR1 and CDR2 encoded by the germline V gene are SQVTM and ANQGSEA. Only healthy Caucasian donors were included. The twin cohort comprised three pairs of female monozygotic twins, all aged about 18 to 29 years. Positive isolation kits from Invitrogen were used to isolate CD4+ and CD8+ T cell populations. Results and caveats for the whole study, not just this receptor: Compared with coincidental sharing between unrelated individuals, out-of-frame TCR alpha sequences shared between twins showed an excess of sequences with low generation probability. Zero-insertion analyses could be partly confounded by invariant T cells such as MAIT and iNKT, though diverse VJ usage argued against such confounding for most clonotypes. In monozygotic twins, recombination models systematically underestimated out-of-frame TCR alpha sharing, but the models matched the sharing seen between unrelated individuals. In beta out-of-frame sequences, excess twin sharing was weaker, because having fewer shared sequences lowered the signal-to-noise ratio. Abundant cord blood beta clonotypes carried fewer insertions; young adult naive repertoires showed a weaker similar trend, while memory repertoires showed none. Because the same donors could not be followed over many years, the conclusions relied on cross-sectional statistical analysis.

As concerns this clonotype: No cognate antigen has been identified for it. Nothing much larger sits one base from this clone, and base qualities are not available.

Preparation of the library involved 5' RACE. TCRdb names Illumina HiSeq 2000 as the instrument used. A universal primer binding site was added through template switching, and the final cDNA carried a unique molecular identifier so that TCR cDNA molecules could be counted accurately. First-strand cDNA for TCR alpha and beta chains was synthesized from specific primers in the conserved constant-segment region. To control for contamination, every cDNA library was double barcoded, receiving both a SMART-Mk sample barcode and Illumina barcodes. TruSeq adapter sequences and Illumina sample barcodes were added in two successive PCR steps. TCR alpha and beta cDNA libraries were sequenced on the Illumina HiSeq platform with custom primers. Concerning the study's data processing: Unique molecular identifiers were extracted from raw reads with MiGEC, and CDR3 positions were determined with MiXCR. For each individual, recombination models were inferred using an EM algorithm with the repgenHMM and IGoR tools. The tcR package in R was used for shared clonotype analysis, with sharing normalized by the product of cloneset sizes. Out-of-frame nonproductive sequences were analyzed to study raw recombination free of thymic and clonal selection effects. The raw public data were reprocessed by TCRdb itself: fastp quality trimming at Q25, MiXCR clonotype calling, in-frame beta chains only. A single entry per CDR3 protein holds the most common genes and DNA from its merged rows. TCRdb's processing, not the authors' own work, is the source of the V and J calls. In this sample the table shows around 480,000 distinct CDR3 sequences, approximately 15% of which occur a single time. The leading ten clones occupy more than 0.8% of the sample.

In addition, the sample was reused for a study of yellow fever vaccine responses in identical twins. As the second paper documents: According to the authors, in identical twins the way T cells responded to vaccination appeared partly convergent and partly personalized. The study precisely tracked vaccine-responding T cell clones in identical twins.

Specimen: CD4+ T cells sorted from blood. This receptor was obtained from a young woman in good health. Recombination connected TRBV29-1 to TRBJ1-1, and 7 bases in between align with TRBD1. The encoded CDR3 is CSVSWAATGSGTEAFF. The DNA sequence is given as TGCAGCGTTTCTTGGGCAGCGACAGGGTCAGGAACTGAAGCTTTCTTT.